Listed below are T cell receptor beta chains from one sample, sequenced in a study of cytomegalovirus exposure and HLA in healthy donors. TCRdb's table, derived via immunoSEQ multiplex PCR, lists solely in-frame clones and lacks some. The sample yields around 140,000 clones, around 77% seen once. Sequenced material: PBMCs. Receptors originate from an older woman in good health and CMV-seronegative. The CDR3 runs from the conserved cysteine through the conserved F or W. D genes are given only for firm matches. Size tells how often a clone was seen (once, few, many) or the class of an expanded clone, and some rows leave it out.

j_gene,d_gene,abundance,v_gene,CDR3aa,CDR3nt
TRBJ2-2,.,once,TRBV7-2,CASSLMVRVANTGELFF,TGTGCCAGCAGCTTAATGGTCAGGGTCGCGAACACCGGGGAGCTGTTTTTT
TRBJ1-5,.,.,TRBV7-2,CASSLGDGQPQHF,TGTGCCAGCAGCTTAGGTGACGGGCAGCCCCAGCATTTT
TRBJ1-1,.,.,TRBV28,CASSPTLNTEAFF,TGTGCCAGCAGCCCGACACTGAACACTGAAGCTTTCTTT
TRBJ2-5,.,few,TRBV14,CASSQDSHGGRTRETQYF,TGTGCCAGCAGCCAAGATTCTCACGGAGGTCGCACGAGGGAGACCCAGTACTTC
TRBJ1-2,.,.,TRBV7-9,CASSLDKDGNYGYTF,TGTGCCAGCAGCTTGGACAAGGACGGAAACTACGGCTACACCTTC
TRBJ2-3,.,.,TRBV4-1,CASSQRRSDTQYF,TGCGCCAGCAGCCAACGTAGATCAGATACGCAGTATTTT
TRBJ2-7,.,.,TRBV20-1,CSARDTYEQYF,TGCAGTGCTAGAGATACCTACGAGCAGTACTTC
TRBJ2-7,.,.,TRBV2,CASRSGDSTYEQYF,TGTGCCAGCCGCTCGGGAGATTCGACCTACGAGCAGTACTTC
TRBJ2-7,TRBD1,.,TRBV28,CASSLSGDRPYEQYF,TGTGCCAGCAGTTTATCCGGGGACAGGCCCTACGAGCAGTACTTC
TRBJ1-5,TRBD1,.,TRBV2,CASSGGQGDNQPQHF,TGTGCCAGCAGTGGGGGGCAGGGGGACAATCAGCCCCAGCATTTT
TRBJ2-5,.,.,TRBV9,CASSSQGRTQETQYF,TGTGCCAGCAGCTCCCAGGGCAGGACACAAGAGACCCAGTACTTC
TRBJ2-3,TRBD2,.,TRBV5-1,CASSLAGRGRGDTQYF,TGCGCCAGCAGCTTGGCCGGGAGGGGTCGGGGAGATACGCAGTATTTT
TRBJ2-7,TRBD2,few,TRBV15,CATSIDPSGGASYEQYF,TGTGCCACCAGCATCGATCCATCGGGGGGGGCCTCCTACGAGCAGTACTTC
TRBJ2-3,.,.,TRBV5-1,CASSLPSRDTQYF,TGCGCCAGCAGCTTACCCTCCAGGGATACGCAGTATTTT
TRBJ2-1,.,few,TRBV5-1,CASSPIADNSYNEQFF,TGCGCCAGCAGCCCCATAGCGGATAATTCCTACAATGAGCAGTTCTTC
TRBJ1-6,TRBD1,.,TRBV2,CASSRQGADNSPLHF,TGTGCCAGCAGCCGACAGGGGGCTGATAATTCACCCCTCCACTTT
TRBJ2-5,.,.,TRBV2,CASSDSASQAETQYF,TGTGCCAGCAGTGATTCCGCCTCACAGGCAGAGACCCAGTACTTC
TRBJ2-1,.,.,TRBV25-1,CASSPPPGEQFF,TGTGCCAGCAGTCCCCCGCCGGGTGAGCAGTTCTTC
TRBJ2-1,TRBD2,.,TRBV5-4,CASSPPTRGGLNEQFF,TGTGCCAGCAGCCCCCCGACCCGGGGGGGCCTTAATGAGCAGTTCTTC
TRBJ1-5,TRBD1,.,TRBV7-8,CASSLAGTGEQPQHF,TGTGCCAGCAGCTTAGCTGGGACAGGGGAACAGCCCCAGCATTTT
TRBJ1-4,.,.,TRBV5-1,CASRQSTGDEKLFF,TGCGCCAGCAGGCAGTCCACAGGAGATGAAAAACTGTTTTTT
TRBJ1-5,TRBD1,.,TRBV6-1,CASSEGQGATQPQHF,TGTGCCAGCAGTGAAGGTCAGGGGGCGACTCAGCCCCAGCATTTT
TRBJ2-1,.,.,TRBV4-1,CASSQAGGSGPYNEQFF,TGCGCCAGCAGCCAAGCAGGGGGTAGCGGACCATACAATGAGCAGTTCTTC
TRBJ2-2,TRBD2,once,TRBV4-1,CASSQEVDRTSGGRGELFF,TGCGCCAGCAGCCAAGAAGTAGACCGGACTAGCGGTGGGAGGGGGGAGCTGTTTTTT
TRBJ1-6,.,.,TRBV28,CASSPGNSPLHF,TGTGCCAGCAGTCCGGGGAACTCACCCCTCCACTTT
TRBJ1-5,.,.,TRBV30,CAWGRGNQPQHF,TGTGCCTGGGGAAGGGGGAATCAGCCCCAGCATTTT
TRBJ1-1,.,few,TRBV5-6,CASSLEGGGGTEAFF,TGTGCCAGCAGCTTGGAAGGGGGAGGGGGGACTGAAGCTTTCTTT
TRBJ1-2,.,.,TRBV9,CASSGRSGYGYTF,TGTGCCAGTTCGGGTCGTTCTGGTTATGGCTACACCTTC
TRBJ2-7,.,.,TRBV7-8,CATTMSRASEGEQYF,TGTGCCACCACAATGAGCCGGGCATCCGAGGGCGAGCAGTACTTC
TRBJ1-2,.,.,TRBV6-5,CASGYTGIYGYTF,TGTGCCAGCGGGTACACGGGGATCTATGGCTACACCTTC
TRBJ1-4,.,.,TRBV7-9,CASSLGAGPEKLFF,TGTGCCAGCAGCCTGGGGGCAGGGCCTGAAAAACTGTTTTTT
TRBJ1-4,TRBD1,once,TRBV28,CATMDRVTEKLFF,TGTGCCACCATGGACAGGGTCACGGAAAAACTGTTTTTT
TRBJ1-2,.,.,TRBV6-1,CASSELRTLGYTF,TGTGCCAGCAGTGAATTAAGAACTCTGGGCTACACCTTC
TRBJ2-6,.,few,TRBV25-1,CASSEYQTLAGANVLTF,TGTGCCAGCAGTGAATATCAAACGCTAGCTGGGGCCAACGTCCTGACTTTC
TRBJ2-1,.,.,TRBV5-1,CASSLLAASSYNEQFF,TGCGCCAGCAGCCTCTTAGCCGCGAGCTCCTACAATGAGCAGTTCTTC
TRBJ2-7,TRBD2,.,TRBV7-8,CASSLEFLADLSLYEQYF,TGTGCCAGCAGCTTAGAATTCCTAGCGGATTTAAGCCTCTACGAGCAGTACTTC
TRBJ1-1,.,.,TRBV5-4,CASSRTAGGAGGIEAFF,TGTGCCAGCAGCCGTACTGCGGGAGGCGCAGGTGGCATTGAAGCTTTCTTT
TRBJ2-7,.,.,TRBV5-1,CASSLAVSLEQYF,TGCGCCAGCAGCTTGGCCGTGAGCCTCGAGCAGTACTTC
TRBJ2-4,.,.,TRBV6-1,CASSDIHGAKNIQYF,TGTGCCAGCAGTGATATCCACGGGGCCAAAAACATTCAGTACTTC
TRBJ2-1,TRBD1,.,TRBV11-2,CASSRTAGTGDYNEQFF,TGTGCCAGCAGCCGCACCGCCGGGACAGGGGACTACAATGAGCAGTTCTTC
TRBJ1-3,.,.,TRBV7-2,CASSAQGVPGNTIYF,TGTGCCAGCAGCGCACAGGGTGTCCCTGGAAACACCATATATTTT
TRBJ1-4,.,.,TRBV30,CAWSAPTRELFF,TGTGCCTGGAGTGCTCCAACTAGGGAACTGTTTTTT
TRBJ2-3,TRBD2,.,TRBV7-9,CASSLSGAGGGDTQYF,TGTGCCAGCAGCTTAAGTGGGGCGGGGGGCGGAGATACGCAGTATTTT
TRBJ2-7,TRBD1,few,TRBV5-1,CASSTGTGGLEQYF,TGCGCCAGCAGCACCGGGACAGGGGGTCTCGAGCAGTACTTC
TRBJ1-6,.,.,TRBV11-3,CASSLVSNSPLHF,TGTGCCAGCAGCTTAGTCAGTAATTCACCCCTCCACTTT
TRBJ2-5,TRBD1,.,TRBV7-8,CASTQRGTGETQYF,TGTGCCAGCACCCAGAGGGGGACAGGAGAGACCCAGTACTTC
TRBJ1-2,TRBD1,.,TRBV14,CASSPGSGQVYGYTF,TGTGCCAGCAGCCCAGGTTCTGGACAGGTCTATGGCTACACCTTC
TRBJ2-2,TRBD2,.,TRBV6-6,CAGQLAGTGELFF,TGTGCCGGCCAACTAGCGGGGACCGGGGAGCTGTTTTTT
TRBJ2-7,.,.,TRBV5-1,CASSLDSGIGEQYF,TGCGCCAGCAGCTTGGATTCGGGGATTGGCGAGCAGTACTTC
TRBJ2-7,.,.,TRBV7-9,CASSQLTNTPRGTYEQYF,TGTGCCAGCAGCCAACTAACTAATACACCTCGGGGGACCTACGAGCAGTACTTC
TRBJ1-5,.,once,TRBV12-5,CASGSGSAPNQPQHF,TGTGCTAGTGGTTCGGGTTCCGCGCCGAATCAGCCCCAGCATTTT
TRBJ1-1,.,.,TRBV19,CASSIVVSGTEAFF,TGTGCCAGTAGTATAGTCGTCAGCGGGACTGAAGCTTTCTTT
TRBJ1-2,.,.,TRBV15,CATSRVAQDKTGNYGYTF,TGTGCCACCAGCAGAGTAGCCCAAGACAAGACAGGAAACTATGGCTACACCTTC
TRBJ2-7,.,.,TRBV27,CASRPTVTFSYEQYF,TGTGCCAGCAGACCGACAGTTACATTCTCCTACGAGCAGTACTTC
TRBJ1-5,.,.,TRBV7-8,CASSLWGDRINQPQHF,TGTGCCAGCAGCTTATGGGGTGACAGGATCAATCAGCCCCAGCATTTT
TRBJ1-6,.,.,TRBV5-4,CASSTTRTESSPLHF,TGTGCCAGCAGCACCACCCGGACTGAGAGTTCACCCCTCCACTTT
TRBJ2-7,TRBD2,.,TRBV28,CASSFFWTSGNYEQYF,TGTGCCAGCAGTTTTTTCTGGACTAGCGGGAACTACGAGCAGTACTTC
TRBJ1-1,.,.,TRBV11-2,CASSPRYTEAFF,TGTGCCAGCAGCCCTCGTTACACTGAAGCTTTCTTT
TRBJ2-7,.,.,TRBV5-8,CASSPETGHHWEQYF,TGTGCCAGCAGCCCGGAGACAGGACACCATTGGGAGCAGTACTTC